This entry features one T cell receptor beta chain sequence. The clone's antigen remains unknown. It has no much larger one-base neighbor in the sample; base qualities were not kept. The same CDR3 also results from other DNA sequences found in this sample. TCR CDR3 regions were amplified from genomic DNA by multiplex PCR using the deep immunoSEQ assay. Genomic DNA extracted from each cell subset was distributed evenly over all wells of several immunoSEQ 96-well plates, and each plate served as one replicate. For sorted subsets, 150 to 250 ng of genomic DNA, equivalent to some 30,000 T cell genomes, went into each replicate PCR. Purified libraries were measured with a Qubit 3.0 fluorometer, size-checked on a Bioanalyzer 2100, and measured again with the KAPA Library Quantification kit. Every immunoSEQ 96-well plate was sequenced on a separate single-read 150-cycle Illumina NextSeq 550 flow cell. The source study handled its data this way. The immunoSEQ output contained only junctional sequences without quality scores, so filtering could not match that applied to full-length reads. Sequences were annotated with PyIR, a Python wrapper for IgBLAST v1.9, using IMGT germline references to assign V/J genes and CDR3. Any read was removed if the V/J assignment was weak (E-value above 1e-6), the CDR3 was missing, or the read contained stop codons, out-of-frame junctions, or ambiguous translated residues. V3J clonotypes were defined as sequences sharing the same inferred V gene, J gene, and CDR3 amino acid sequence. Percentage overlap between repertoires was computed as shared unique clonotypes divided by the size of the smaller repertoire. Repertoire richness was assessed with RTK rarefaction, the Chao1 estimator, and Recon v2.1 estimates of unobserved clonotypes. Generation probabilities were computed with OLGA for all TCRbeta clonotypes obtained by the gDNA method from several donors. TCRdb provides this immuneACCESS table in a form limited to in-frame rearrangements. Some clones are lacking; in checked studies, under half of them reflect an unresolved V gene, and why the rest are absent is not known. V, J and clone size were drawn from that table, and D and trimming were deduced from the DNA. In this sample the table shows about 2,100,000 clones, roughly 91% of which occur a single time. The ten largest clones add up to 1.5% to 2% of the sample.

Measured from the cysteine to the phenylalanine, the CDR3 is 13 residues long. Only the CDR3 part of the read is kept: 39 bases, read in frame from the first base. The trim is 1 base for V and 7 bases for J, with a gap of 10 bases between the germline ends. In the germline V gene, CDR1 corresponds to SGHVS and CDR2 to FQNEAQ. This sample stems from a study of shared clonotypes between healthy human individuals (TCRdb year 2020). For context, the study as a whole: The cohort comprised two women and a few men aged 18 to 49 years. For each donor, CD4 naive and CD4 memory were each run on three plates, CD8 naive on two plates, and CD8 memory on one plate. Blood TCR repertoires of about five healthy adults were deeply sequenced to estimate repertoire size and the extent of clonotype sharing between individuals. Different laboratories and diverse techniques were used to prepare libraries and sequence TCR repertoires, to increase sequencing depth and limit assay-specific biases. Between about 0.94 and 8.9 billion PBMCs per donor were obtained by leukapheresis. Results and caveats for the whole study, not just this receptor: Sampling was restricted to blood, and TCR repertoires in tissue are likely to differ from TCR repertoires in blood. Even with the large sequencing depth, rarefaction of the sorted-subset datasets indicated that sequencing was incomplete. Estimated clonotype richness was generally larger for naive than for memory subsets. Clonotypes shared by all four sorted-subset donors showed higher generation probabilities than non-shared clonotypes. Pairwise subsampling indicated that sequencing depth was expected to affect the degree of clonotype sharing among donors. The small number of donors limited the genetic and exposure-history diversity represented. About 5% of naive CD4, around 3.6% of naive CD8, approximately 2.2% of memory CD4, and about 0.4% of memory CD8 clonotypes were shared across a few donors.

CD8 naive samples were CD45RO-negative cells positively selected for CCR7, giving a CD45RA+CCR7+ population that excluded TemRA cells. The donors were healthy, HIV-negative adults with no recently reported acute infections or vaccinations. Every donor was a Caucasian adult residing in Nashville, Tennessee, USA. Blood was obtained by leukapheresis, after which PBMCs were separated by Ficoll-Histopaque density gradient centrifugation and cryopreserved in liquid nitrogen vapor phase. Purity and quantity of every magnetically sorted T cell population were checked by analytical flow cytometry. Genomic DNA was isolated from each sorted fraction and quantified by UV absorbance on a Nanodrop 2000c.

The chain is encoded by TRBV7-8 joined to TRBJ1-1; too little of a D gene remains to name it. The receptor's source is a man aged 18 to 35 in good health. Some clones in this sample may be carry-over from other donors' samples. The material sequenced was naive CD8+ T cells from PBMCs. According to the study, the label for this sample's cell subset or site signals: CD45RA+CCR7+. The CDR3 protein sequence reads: CASSLVVGSEAFF. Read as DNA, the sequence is TGTGCCAGCAGCTTAGTGGTCGGGAGTGAAGCTTTCTTT. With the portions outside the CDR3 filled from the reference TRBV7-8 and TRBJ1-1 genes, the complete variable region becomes GAGVSQSPRYKVAKRGQDVALRCDPISGHVSLFWYQQALGQGPEFLTYFQNEAQLDKSGLPSDRFFAERPEGSVSTLKIQRTQQEDSAVYLCASSLVVGSEAFFGQGTRLTVV.